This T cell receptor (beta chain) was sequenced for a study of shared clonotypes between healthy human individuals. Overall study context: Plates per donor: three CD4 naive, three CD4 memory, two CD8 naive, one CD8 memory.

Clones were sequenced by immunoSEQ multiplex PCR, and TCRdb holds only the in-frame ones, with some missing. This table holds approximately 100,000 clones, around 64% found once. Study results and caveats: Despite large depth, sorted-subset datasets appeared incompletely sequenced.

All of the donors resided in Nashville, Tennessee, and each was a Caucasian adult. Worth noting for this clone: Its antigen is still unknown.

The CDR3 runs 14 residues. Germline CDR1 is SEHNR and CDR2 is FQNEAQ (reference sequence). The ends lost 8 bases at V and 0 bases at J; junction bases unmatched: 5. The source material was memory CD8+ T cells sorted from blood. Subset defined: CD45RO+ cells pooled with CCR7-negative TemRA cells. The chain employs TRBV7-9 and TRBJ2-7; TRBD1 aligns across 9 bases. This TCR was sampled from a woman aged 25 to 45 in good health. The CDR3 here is CASGRQGDSYEQYF. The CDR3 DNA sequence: TGTGCCAGCGGGCGACAGGGGGACTCCTACGAGCAGTACTTC.